The clone carrying this TCR beta chain has a handful of counts. Its target is unknown. The CDR3 sequence is 15 residues long. In germline, CDR1 is SGDLS, CDR2 YYNGEE. The ends were cut back, 4 bases at V and 8 bases at J, with 19 bases in the middle. The sample comes from a study of cytomegalovirus exposure and HLA in healthy donors. Overall study: The Caucasian-associated ancestry cluster contained 81% of the approximately 390 genotyped donors. Whole-study results and caveats: TCR association rates varied by HLA locus in a later analysis, with DRB1 highest and HLA-C lowest.

Primers: 60 Vbeta forward and 13 Jbeta reverse. The method was immunoSEQ multiplex PCR; TCRdb's version includes in-frame clones alone and lacks a portion of them. The repertoire holds nearly 100,000 clones, with approximately 9% as singletons. The clonotype comes from a man aged 45-65 years in good health and CMV-seropositive. Sequenced sample: PBMCs. The chain employs TRBV9 and TRBJ2-4, with D tentatively TRBD2 (6 bases). The CDR3 bases are TGTGCCAGCAGCCCTAACGCGGGATCTAGAGACATTCAGTACTTC. Its translation: CASSPNAGSRDIQYF.